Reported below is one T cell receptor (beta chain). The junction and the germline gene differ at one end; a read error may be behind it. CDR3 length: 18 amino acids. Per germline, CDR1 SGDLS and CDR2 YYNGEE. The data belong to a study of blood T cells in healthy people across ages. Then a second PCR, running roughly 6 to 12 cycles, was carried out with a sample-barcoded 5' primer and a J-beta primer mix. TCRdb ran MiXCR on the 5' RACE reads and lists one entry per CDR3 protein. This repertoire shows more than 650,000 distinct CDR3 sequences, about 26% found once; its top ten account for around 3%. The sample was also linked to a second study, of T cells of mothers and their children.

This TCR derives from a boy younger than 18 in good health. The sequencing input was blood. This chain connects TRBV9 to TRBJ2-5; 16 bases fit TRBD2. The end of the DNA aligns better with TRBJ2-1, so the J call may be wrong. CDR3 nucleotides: TGTGCCAGCAGCGTCGAACCGGGACTAGCGGGGGGGCACAATGGGCAGTTCTTC. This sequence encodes CASSVEPGLAGGHNGQFF.